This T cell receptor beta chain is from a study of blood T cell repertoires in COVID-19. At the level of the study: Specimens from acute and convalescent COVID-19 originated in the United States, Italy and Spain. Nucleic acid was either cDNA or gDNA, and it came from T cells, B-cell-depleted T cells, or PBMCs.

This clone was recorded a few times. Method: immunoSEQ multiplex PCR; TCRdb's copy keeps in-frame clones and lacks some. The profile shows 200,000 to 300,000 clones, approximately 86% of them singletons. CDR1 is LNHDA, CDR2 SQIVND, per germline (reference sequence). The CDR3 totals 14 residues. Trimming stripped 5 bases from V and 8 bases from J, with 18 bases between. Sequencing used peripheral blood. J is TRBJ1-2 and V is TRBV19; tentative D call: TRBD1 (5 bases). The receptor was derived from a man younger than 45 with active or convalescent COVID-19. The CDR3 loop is CASSPIDSPWGYTF. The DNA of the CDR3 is TGTGCCAGTAGTCCAATAGACAGCCCTTGGGGCTACACCTTC.